This TCR beta chain was recovered during a study of T cells in Graves' hyperthyroidism and ophthalmopathy. Points from the study as a whole: Ophthalmopathy and stable hyperthyroidism were told apart by a 13 V-J model.

There are 14 residues in the CDR3. CDR1 ENHRY and CDR2 SYGVKD come from the germline V gene. With 0 bases removed from V and 2 bases from J, the gap between germline ends came to 7 bases. In its sample, this clonotype was seen many times. Its antigen is undetermined. RNA transcripts yielded amplified TCR beta CDR3 regions. TCR CDR3 underwent first-round RT-PCR with the HTBI primer set. TCRdb re-analysed the multiplex PCR reads in MiXCR, keeping a single row per CDR3 protein. The data show under 400,000 distinct CDR3 sequences, around 16% seen once. Material: blood. This TCR was recovered from a man aged 25-45 years with Graves' hyperthyroidism. This rearrangement joins TRBV10-3 to TRBJ1-1, with no clear D. The CDR3 region is CAISESKSNTEAFF. The CDR3 nucleotides read TGTGCCATCAGTGAGTCGAAATCTAACACTGAAGCTTTCTTT.